The entry below gives a single TCR beta chain sequence along with its context. The CDR3 is 16 residues long. This entry comes from a study of blood T cell repertoires in COVID-19. Study-level background: COVID-19 samples collected from the United States, Italy and Spain covered acute and convalescent phases.

Seattle researchers signed up patients amid active infection and tracked them longitudinally. Assay: immunoSEQ multiplex PCR; the TCRdb copy retains only in-frame clones and omits some. This sample carries some 210,000 clones, roughly nine tenths of them seen once, and the ten largest clones take 0.7% to 0.85%. The J gene is TRBJ1-4, the V gene TRBV21-1. TRBV21-1 is annotated as a pseudogene. Sequencing was performed on peripheral blood. The receptor was derived from a man between 60 and 75 years old with COVID-19, enrolled during active disease. Here the CDR3 DNA reads TGTGCCAGCAGCAAACCTCAGGCAAGGGAGGGTGAAAAACTGTTTTTT. It encodes CASSKPQAREGEKLFF.